This entry is about one T cell receptor beta chain. V was shortened by 4 bases and J by 2 bases, with 10 bases between the two germline ends. The CDR3 runs 14 residues. Germline V gives CDR1 WNHNN, CDR2 SYGVQD (reference sequence). This entry is derived from a study of blood T cell repertoires in COVID-19. Across the study: Collection of acute and convalescent COVID-19 samples took place in the United States, Italy and Spain.

The protocol was immunoSEQ multiplex PCR, while the TCRdb copy is restricted to in-frame clones and leaves out a portion. The profile shows approximately 100,000 clones, about 89% of them singletons. The sequence was collected from an older woman with acute or convalescent COVID-19. Sequenced sample: peripheral blood. V usage is TRBV10-1 and J usage is TRBJ2-3; D might be TRBD2 (5 bases). The CDR3 DNA reads TGCGCCAGCAGTGTGGCGGGCCCCACAGATACGCAGTATTTT. It is translated as CASSVAGPTDTQYF.